Reported below is one T cell receptor beta chain. Its antigen remains unknown. A CD45RA+ naive subset and a CD45RA-negative memory subset were split from CD4+ cells. A deep-level run was used for the assay. Using immunoSEQ multiplex PCR, the repertoire was profiled, and TCRdb retains in-frame clones only, with some absent. This table has approximately 500,000 clones, almost 97% appearing once. The V gene's germline CDR1 is MNHEY and CDR2 SMNVEV (reference sequence). This CDR3 contains 16 residues. The V and J ends lost 5 bases and 0 bases respectively, with 14 bases between them. These data originate in a study of shared clonotypes between healthy human individuals. Across the study: The study used three CD4 naive, three CD4 memory, two CD8 naive and one CD8 memory plate per donor. Whole-study findings and limits: On the whole, naive subsets had larger estimated richness than memory subsets had.

This sequence joins TRBV27 and TRBJ2-1; D not certain. The sequenced material came from naive CD4+ T cells sorted from blood. The subset was: CD45RA+ positively selected. This receptor was identified in a woman under 40 in good health. CDR3 DNA: TGTGCCAGCAGTCTCACACCGCCGTTCTCCTACAATGAGCAGTTCTTC. It codes for CASSLTPPFSYNEQFF.